These 22 T cell receptor beta chains were sequenced from one sample in a study of CD8 T cells in ankylosing spondylitis. Via MiXCR, TCRdb re-called the 5' RACE reads, giving one row per CDR3 protein. Among tens of thousands of distinct CDR3 sequences listed, roughly 8.6% were seen once. The sequenced material came from blood. These receptors originate from a male donor with ankylosing spondylitis or in good health (not recorded which).

The CDR3 DNA is TGTGCCAGCAGTGGCCGGGACACCCATGGCTACACCTTC. It codes for CASSGRDTHGYTF. The chain is built from TRBV7-2 and TRBJ1-2, with D perhaps TRBD1 (6 bases). Germline CDR1 reads SGHTA; CDR2 reads FQGNSA. Trimming shortened V by 6 bases and J by 6 bases, and 14 bases separated the two germline ends. The CDR3 runs 13 residues.

V gene TRBV12-3 or TRBV12-4 combines with J gene TRBJ1-2; the D is unclear. Trimming cost V 3 bases and J 4 bases, with 15 bases left between them. CDR3 length: 15 residues. The CDR3 loop reads CASSFSARVSYGYTF. CDR3 bases: TGTGCCAGCAGTTTCTCGGCCCGAGTATCCTATGGCTACACCTTC.

The chain carries TRBV12-3 or TRBV12-4 and TRBJ2-2, with 7 bases aligning to TRBD2. V trimming: 6 bases; J trimming: 5 bases; junction bases outside the gene matches: 6. CDR3 length equals 14 residues. CDR3 loop: CASRWEGRTGELFF. CDR3 DNA sequence: TGTGCCAGCAGATGGGAGGGCCGTACCGGGGAGCTGTTTTTT.

V and J are TRBV5-1 and TRBJ2-1; 10 bases agree with TRBD2. Trimming removed 3 bases from V and 6 bases from J; junction bases left unmatched: 6. This CDR3 has 15 residues. Germline-derived CDR1 and CDR2 are SGHRS and YFSETQ. This chain's CDR3 is CASSSVAGGSNEQFF. The CDR3 coding sequence is TGCGCCAGCAGCTCAGTAGCGGGAGGTAGCAATGAGCAGTTCTTC.

The table lists this clonotype with a few counts. V gene TRBV7-2 combines with J gene TRBJ1-1, with D possibly matching TRBD1 (6 bases). Trimming removed 4 bases at V and 1 base at J, with 16 bases between. CDR3 length: 16 amino acids. Per germline, CDR1 SGHTA and CDR2 FQGNSA. CDR3 bases: TGTGCCAGCAGCTCCCGGAGGGGACAACGGAACACTGAAGCTTTCTTT. It specifies CASSSRRGQRNTEAFF.

This clonotype came up a few times. The gene calls are TRBV20-1 and TRBJ2-1, with 7 nucleotides matching TRBD1. The V segment lost 3 bases and the J segment 9 bases; nucleotides outside the gene matches: 17. This CDR3 region has 16 residues. Germline CDR1 is DFQATT and CDR2 is SNEGSKA (reference sequence). The CDR3 loop reads CSARGAVAGGTPEQFF. CDR3 in DNA: TGCAGTGCTAGGGGAGCGGTAGCAGGGGGAACCCCTGAGCAGTTCTTC.

This clonotype was counted at least ten times. This rearrangement joins TRBV7-9 to TRBJ1-1, with no clear D. CDR3 length equals 12 residues. CDR1 is SEHNR, CDR2 FQNEAQ, per germline (reference sequence). Between the trimmed V and J ends, which lost 2 bases and 6 bases, there was a span of 7 bases. Written as DNA, the CDR3 is TGTGCCAGCAGCTTAACAACTGCTGAAGCTTTCTTT. It codes for CASSLTTAEAFF. Full variable domain (remainder filled in from reference TRBV7-9 and TRBJ1-1): DTGVSQNPRHKITKRGQNVTFRCDPISEHNRLYWYRQTLGQGPEFLTYFQNEAQLEKSRLLSDRFSAERPKGSFSTLEIQRTEQGDSAMYLCASSLTTAEAFFGQGTRLTVV.

This clonotype was seen a few times. The CDR3 sequence: CASSQDGRGADTQYF. The CDR3 DNA follows: TGTGCCAGCAGCCAAGATGGGAGGGGCGCAGATACGCAGTATTTT. This sequence joins TRBV4-2 and TRBJ2-3; TRBD2 matches at 7 bases. Per the germline V gene, CDR1 is LGHNA and CDR2 is YNFKEQ. V was clipped by 0 bases and J by 4 bases; unmatched bases: 4. The CDR3 length is 15 residues.

V and J are TRBV19 and TRBJ2-1; 9 bases fit TRBD2. This CDR3 has 13 amino acids. V trimming: 10 bases; J trimming: 5 bases; junction bases outside the gene matches: 6. The germline V gene has CDR1 LNHDA and CDR2 SQIVND (reference sequence). CDR3 region: CATARLADNEQFF. CDR3 coding DNA: TGTGCCACCGCCCGACTAGCGGACAATGAGCAGTTCTTC.

The chain employs TRBV7-2 and TRBJ2-7, with 7 positions matching TRBD2. J was trimmed by 6 bases and V by 3 bases; bases with no gene match: 5. Germline-derived CDR1 and CDR2 are SGHTA and FQGNSA. The CDR3 loop spans 13 amino acids. CDR3 DNA: TGTGCCAGCAGCTTCGGCGGGAGTTCCGAGCAGTACTTC. Its protein product is CASSFGGSSEQYF.

This chain links TRBV5-1 with TRBJ2-7; 14 bases are a match to TRBD2. Looked up from germline, CDR1 is SGHRS and CDR2 is YFSETQ. V gave up 3 bases and J gave up 7 bases; unmatched junction bases: 6. The CDR3 spans 15 residues. The CDR3 protein is CASSYRTSGRSEQYF. The DNA for the CDR3 is TGCGCCAGCAGCTATCGGACTAGCGGGAGGAGTGAGCAGTACTTC.

The sample holds one count of this clonotype. The chain is built from TRBV4-3 and TRBJ2-3; no reliable D call. Trimming stripped 0 bases from V and 3 bases from J, with 13 bases between. The CDR3 contains 16 residues. Germline lookup yields CDR1 LGHNA and CDR2 YSLEER. The CDR3 here is CASSQESTAPTDTQYF. CDR3 in DNA: TGCGCCAGCAGCCAAGAATCTACAGCTCCGACAGATACGCAGTATTTT.

V is TRBV28 and J is TRBJ2-7, with D possibly matching TRBD1 (5 bases). This CDR3 spans 15 amino acids. V was clipped by 8 bases and J by 7 bases, with 24 bases between them. The germline CDR1 and CDR2 sequences are MDHEN and SYDVKM. The CDR3 sequence: CASEPRGRGYEEQYF. CDR3 bases: TGTGCCAGCGAGCCAAGGGGCAGAGGCTACGAAGAGCAGTACTTC. The entire variable domain, with the rest obtained from reference TRBV28 and TRBJ2-7, is as follows: DVKVTQSSRYLVKRTGEKVFLECVQDMDHENMFWYRQDPGLGLRLIYFSYDVKMKEKGDIPEGYSVSREKKERFSLILESASTNQTSMYLCASEPRGRGYEEQYFGPGTRLTVT.

This clonotype was observed many times. The V and J genes are TRBV12-3 or TRBV12-4 and TRBJ1-3, with no clear D. Trimming took off 5 bases at V and 0 bases at J, with 11 bases between the two ends. This CDR3 is built from 15 residues. The CDR3, as DNA: TGTGCCAGCAGTCCCCGACGGGGCTCTGGAAACACCATATATTTT. Encoded protein: CASSPRRGSGNTIYF.

The rearrangement joins TRBV28 to TRBJ1-4; D may be TRBD1 (5 bases). The CDR3 totals 13 residues. V lost 6 bases to trimming and J lost 4 bases, with 9 bases between them. Per germline, CDR1 MDHEN and CDR2 SYDVKM. CDR3 in DNA: TGTGCCAGCAGCCAGGGACTTAATGAAAAACTGTTTTTT. This translates into CASSQGLNEKLFF. Full variable domain (remainder filled in from reference TRBV28 and TRBJ1-4): DVKVTQSSRYLVKRTGEKVFLECVQDMDHENMFWYRQDPGLGLRLIYFSYDVKMKEKGDIPEGYSVSREKKERFSLILESASTNQTSMYLCASSQGLNEKLFFGSGTQLSVL.

The genes are TRBV27 and TRBJ2-7; 9 nucleotides align to TRBD1. CDR3 length: 15 residues. V lost 4 bases and J lost 5; bases outside the gene matches: 9. Germline loops: CDR1 MNHEY, CDR2 SMNVEV (reference sequence). The CDR3 nucleotides are TGTGCCAGCAGTTCGCTGAGGGACAGGGCCCACGAGCAGTACTTC. This translates into CASSSLRDRAHEQYF.

This clonotype has more than one count but fewer than ten. The chain recombines TRBV30 with TRBJ1-1; TRBD1 agrees at 7 bases. Germline CDR1 is GTSNPN and CDR2 is SVGIG (reference sequence). The V and J ends lost 5 bases and 4 bases, in that order; junction bases with no gene match: 7. This CDR3 contains 13 residues. CDR3 protein: CAWFDRVPTEAFF. CDR3 nucleotides: TGTGCCTGGTTTGACAGGGTTCCCACTGAAGCTTTCTTT.

The gene calls are TRBV10-3 and TRBJ2-7; D possibly corresponds to TRBD2 (5 bases). Trimming shortened V by 0 bases and J by 6 bases, and 15 bases separated the two germline ends. CDR1 and CDR2 (germline): ENHRY, SYGVKD. This CDR3 contains 15 residues. CDR3 sequence reads: CAISESKGRAIEQYF. In DNA form, the CDR3 reads TGTGCCATCAGTGAGTCGAAAGGGCGGGCTATCGAGCAGTACTTC.

The chain is built from TRBV7-2 and TRBJ2-1; D remains unclear. Germline CDR1 is SGHTA and CDR2 is FQGNSA. The CDR3 length is 13 residues. V lost 0 bases, J lost 5 bases, and 5 bases lay in between. The DNA of the CDR3 is TGTGCCAGCAGCTTAGCTAGTAACAATGAGCAGTTCTTC. Its translation: CASSLASNNEQFF.

This clonotype was observed many times. The gene calls are TRBV5-5 and TRBJ1-5, with D unclear. This CDR3 spans 15 amino acids. The ends were cut back, 2 bases at V and 3 bases at J, with 12 bases in the middle. From germline, CDR1 is SGHKS and CDR2 YYEKEE (reference sequence). The CDR3 sequence is CASSLKPGPNQPQHF. The CDR3, as DNA: TGTGCCAGCAGCTTAAAACCGGGTCCCAATCAGCCCCAGCATTTT.

This clonotype was seen at least ten times. The genes are TRBV6-6 and TRBJ2-1; 9 bases are shared with TRBD1. The V segment lost 6 bases and the J segment 8 bases; nucleotides outside the gene matches: 8. Germline V gives CDR1 MNHNY, CDR2 SVGAGI (reference sequence). This CDR3 contains 14 residues. The CDR3 DNA follows: TGTGCCAGCAGCCTCTGGGACAGGGCGGATGAGCAGTTCTTC. It is translated as CASSLWDRADEQFF.

The table lists this clonotype with a few counts. The chain uses TRBV20-1 and TRBJ2-3; 7 positions agree with TRBD2. The CDR3 extends over 15 amino acids. Germline V gene sequence: CDR1 DFQATT, CDR2 SNEGSKA (reference sequence). V gave up 3 bases and J gave up 1 base; unmatched junction bases: 7. CDR3 in DNA: TGCAGTGCTAGGTCGGCGGGAGTGGGCACAGATACGCAGTATTTT. This codes for CSARSAGVGTDTQYF.